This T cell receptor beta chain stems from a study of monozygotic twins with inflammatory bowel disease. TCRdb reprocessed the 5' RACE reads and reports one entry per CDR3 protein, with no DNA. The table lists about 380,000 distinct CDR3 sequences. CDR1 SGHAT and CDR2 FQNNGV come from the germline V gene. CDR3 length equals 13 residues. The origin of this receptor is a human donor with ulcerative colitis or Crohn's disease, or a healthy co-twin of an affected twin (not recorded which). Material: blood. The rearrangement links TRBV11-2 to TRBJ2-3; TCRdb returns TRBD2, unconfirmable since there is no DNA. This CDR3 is CASTIAAPDTQYF.